These 24 T cell receptor beta chains were sequenced from one sample in a study of identical twins. MiXCR was run by TCRdb on the 5' RACE reads, yielding one entry per CDR3 protein. The sample comprises fewer than 250,000 distinct CDR3 sequences, 7.5% of which are singletons, and around 5% rests with the top ten. In addition, the sample was reused for a study of yellow fever vaccine responses in identical twins.

The specimen was CD8+ T cells sorted from blood. These receptors came from a young woman in good health.

The rearrangement uses TRBV9 and TRBJ2-1; 11 bases fit TRBD2. The CDR3 length is 16 residues. Trimming at V came to 1 base and at J to 4 bases, leaving 4 bases not matched to a gene. Germline CDR1 SGDLS, CDR2 YYNGEE. CDR3 region: CASSVRSSGGYNEQFF. The DNA for the CDR3 is TGTGCCAGCAGCGTAAGGTCTAGCGGGGGGTACAATGAGCAGTTCTTC.

This clonotype has a count of ten or more. The chain uses TRBV10-1 and TRBJ1-1, with D maybe TRBD1 (6 bases). The germline V gene has CDR1 WNHNN and CDR2 SYGVQD (reference sequence). V was clipped by 2 bases and J by 1 base, with 11 bases between them. The CDR3 has 15 amino acids. The chain's CDR3 is CASSEDQGPNTEAFF. CDR3 DNA sequence: TGCGCCAGCAGTGAGGACCAGGGGCCGAACACTGAAGCTTTCTTT.

This clonotype was found a few times. The chain joins TRBV6-5 to TRBJ2-3; a weak D match, TRBD2 (6 bases). V gave up 1 base and J gave up 2 bases, with 13 bases separating them. The CDR3 is 16 amino acids. Germline V gene lookup returns CDR1 MNHEY and CDR2 SVGAGI. The CDR3 here is CASSYLPSETTDTQYF. The CDR3 nucleotides read TGTGCCAGCAGTTACTTACCTAGCGAAACCACAGATACGCAGTATTTT.

This clonotype was observed a few times. This chain links TRBV27 with TRBJ1-1; 9 bases line up with TRBD1. The J segment lost 6 bases and the V segment lost 5 bases, leaving 10 bases of the junction unmatched. This CDR3 region has 15 residues. Germline V CDR1 and CDR2: MNHEY, SMNVEV (reference sequence). Here the CDR3 reads CASSKRQGEPPEAFF. CDR3 coding DNA: TGTGCCAGCAGTAAACGACAGGGGGAGCCTCCTGAAGCTTTCTTT.

The gene calls are TRBV28 and TRBJ1-1; 7 bases align to TRBD1. Germline CDR1 and CDR2: MDHEN and SYDVKM. Trimming cost V 5 bases and J 5 bases; bases outside gene matches: 11. This CDR3 region has 15 residues. Here the CDR3 reads CASSAPTGRGTEAFF. The CDR3 bases are TGTGCCAGCAGTGCCCCGACAGGGAGGGGTACTGAAGCTTTCTTT.

This sequence joins TRBV9 and TRBJ2-2; 8 nucleotides align to TRBD2. CDR1 SGDLS and CDR2 YYNGEE come from the germline V gene. V was clipped by 3 bases and J by 2 bases; unmatched bases: 12. CDR3 length equals 18 residues. The CDR3 bases are TGTGCCAGCAGCGCCCCCCTCTCGAGCGGGAGTAACACCGGGGAGCTGTTTTTT. Encoded protein: CASSAPLSSGSNTGELFF.

V is TRBV7-9 and J is TRBJ1-2; TRBD1 matches at 8 bases. CDR3 length: 15 amino acids. V lost 5 bases and J lost 3; bases outside the gene matches: 8. The germline V gene has CDR1 SEHNR and CDR2 FQNEAQ (reference sequence). The CDR3 coding sequence is TGTGCCAGCAGCCGCGGACAGGGTGGGGACTATGGCTACACCTTC. Translated: CASSRGQGGDYGYTF. Looking up the rest from reference TRBV7-9 and TRBJ1-2 gives the full variable domain: DTGVSQNPRHKITKRGQNVTFRCDPISEHNRLYWYRQTLGQGPEFLTYFQNEAQLEKSRLLSDRFSAERPKGSFSTLEIQRTEQGDSAMYLCASSRGQGGDYGYTFGSGTRLTVV.

This clonotype was recorded at least ten times. The chain recombines TRBV5-8 with TRBJ2-1; D not certain. From germline, CDR1 is SGHTS and CDR2 YDEGEE. V shed 0 bases and J shed 3 bases, with 10 bases lying between them. The CDR3 is made up of 15 amino acids. The CDR3 here is CASSLVPGSYNEQFF. In nucleotides, the CDR3 is TGTGCCAGCAGCTTGGTTCCGGGTAGCTACAATGAGCAGTTCTTC. Based on the CDR3 plus reference TRBV5-8 and TRBJ2-1, the full variable domain is EAGVTQSPTHLIKTRGQQATLRCSPISGHTSVYWYQQALGLGLQFLLWYDEGEERNRGNFPPRFSGRQFPNYSSELNVNALELEDSALYLCASSLVPGSYNEQFFGPGTRLTVL.

The sample holds a few counts of this clonotype. The rearrangement links TRBV7-9 to TRBJ2-7; D is unclear. CDR1 SEHNR and CDR2 FQNEAQ come from the germline V gene (reference sequence). The ends were cut back, 2 bases at V and 3 bases at J, with 8 bases in the middle. The CDR3 has 13 residues. CDR3 loop: CASSLMADYEQYF. In nucleotides, the CDR3 is TGTGCCAGCAGCTTAATGGCAGACTACGAGCAGTACTTC.

The V and J genes are TRBV9 and TRBJ1-3; no definite D call. The germline CDR1 and CDR2 sequences are SGDLS and YYNGEE. This CDR3 is 15 amino acids long. Deletions cut 0 bases from V and 1 base from J, with 8 bases between. The DNA of the CDR3 is TGTGCCAGCAGCGTAGAGATCGGTTCTGGAAACACCATATATTTT. The encoded protein is CASSVEIGSGNTIYF.

This clonotype occurred many times. CDR3 sequence: CASSFTSGTSDTQYF. DNA for the CDR3: TGTGCCAGCAGCTTTACTAGCGGGACCTCAGATACGCAGTATTTT. The rearrangement joins TRBV11-2 to TRBJ2-3, with 10 bases fitting TRBD2. Germline trimming cut 3 bases from V and 4 bases from J; bases unmatched to any gene: 4. The CDR3 is 15 residues long. Germline lookup yields CDR1 SGHAT and CDR2 FQNNGV. The whole variable domain, filled in from reference TRBV11-2 and TRBJ2-3, reads EAGVAQSPRYKIIEKRQSVAFWCNPISGHATLYWYQQILGQGPKLLIQFQNNGVVDDSQLPKDRFSAERLKGVDSTLKIQPAKLEDSAVYLCASSFTSGTSDTQYFGPGTRLTVL.

This clonotype was detected many times. The chain is built from TRBV27 and TRBJ2-1; 7 nucleotides line up with TRBD1. The ends lost 5 bases at V and 2 bases at J; junction bases unmatched: 6. The V gene's germline CDR1 is MNHEY and CDR2 SMNVEV (reference sequence). The CDR3 runs 15 residues. The DNA for the CDR3 is TGTGCCAGCAGTGGGGGACAGACCCCCTACAATGAGCAGTTCTTC. Translated: CASSGGQTPYNEQFF.

In its sample, this clonotype was seen many times. The chain carries TRBV6-1 and TRBJ2-3, with 11 bases matching TRBD2. Germline CDR1 reads MNHNS; CDR2 reads SASEGT. The CDR3 contains 15 residues. V gave up 6 bases and J gave up 2 bases; unmatched junction bases: 4. In nucleotides, the CDR3 is TGTGCCAGCAGCGGACTAGCGGGTGACACAGATACGCAGTATTTT. Residues: CASSGLAGDTDTQYF.

This clonotype was counted a few times. The V and J genes are TRBV24-1 and TRBJ2-1; 10 positions match TRBD2. The CDR3 loop spans 16 amino acids. Per germline, CDR1 KGHDR and CDR2 SFDVKD. V was clipped by 4 bases and J by 2 bases; unmatched bases: 4. CDR3 region: CATSEMTSGPYNEQFF. CDR3 nucleotides: TGTGCCACCAGTGAGATGACTAGCGGGCCCTACAATGAGCAGTTCTTC.

Only a few counts were recorded for this clonotype. The gene calls are TRBV5-1 and TRBJ2-1, with a possible D match to TRBD1 (6 bases). V was pared by 4 bases and J by 1 base, with 9 bases between. In germline, CDR1 is SGHRS, CDR2 YFSETQ. The CDR3 totals 14 residues. The DNA of the CDR3 is TGCGCCAGCAGCGGCAGGGGTTCCTACAATGAGCAGTTCTTC. The encoded protein is CASSGRGSYNEQFF.

In its sample, this clonotype was seen a few times. This chain's CDR3 is CASRGTVSLQETQYF. The CDR3 region has the DNA TGTGCCAGCAGAGGGACAGTCAGTCTCCAAGAGACCCAGTACTTC. The chain recombines TRBV6-2 or TRBV6-3 with TRBJ2-5; 7 nucleotides match TRBD1. The J segment lost 1 base and the V segment lost 6 bases, leaving 8 bases of the junction unmatched. The CDR3 consists of 15 residues. Per the germline V gene, CDR1 is MNHEY and CDR2 is SVGEGT.

The V and J genes are TRBV2 and TRBJ2-5; possibly TRBD1 for D (5 bases). The V end was cut by 6 bases, the J end by 2 bases, with 19 bases between. This CDR3 has 16 amino acids. From germline, CDR1 is SNHLY and CDR2 FYNNEI. As DNA, the CDR3 is TGTGCCAGCAGCAAAACCGCAGGGTTTGGTCAAGAGACCCAGTACTTC. Amino acid sequence: CASSKTAGFGQETQYF. Full variable domain (missing parts from reference TRBV2 and TRBJ2-5): EPEVTQTPSHQVTQMGQEVILRCVPISNHLYFYWYRQILGQKVEFLVSFYNNEISEKSEIFDDQFSVERPDGSNFTLKIRSTKLEDSAMYFCASSKTAGFGQETQYFGPGTRLLVL.

V is TRBV3-1 and J is TRBJ1-2, with a possible D match to TRBD1 (5 bases). V was shortened by 3 bases and J by 10 bases, with 15 bases between the two germline ends. CDR3 length equals 13 residues. Per germline, CDR1 LGHDT and CDR2 YNNKEL (reference sequence). The CDR3 protein is CASSHGTDFDYTF. The DNA for the CDR3 is TGTGCCAGCAGCCATGGGACCGATTTTGACTACACCTTC.

This clonotype has just a few counts. The chain uses TRBV20-1 and TRBJ2-7, with TRBD2 as a possible D gene (5 bases). Trimming stripped 1 base from V and 3 bases from J, with 10 bases between. This CDR3 is 13 amino acids long. Germline CDR1 DFQATT, CDR2 SNEGSKA (reference sequence). The DNA for the CDR3 is TGCAGTGCTAGAGCCCCGGGGAGCTACGAGCAGTACGTC. Translation: CSARAPGSYEQYV.

This clonotype was seen ten or more times. This chain uses TRBV12-3 or TRBV12-4 with TRBJ1-1; 10 bases agree with TRBD1. This CDR3 spans 16 amino acids. With 5 bases clipped from V and 7 bases from J, the junction kept 13 bases outside the gene matches. CDR3 sequence: CASSPLGTGAPNEAFF. The CDR3, as DNA: TGTGCCAGCAGTCCCTTAGGGACAGGGGCCCCCAATGAAGCTTTCTTT.

This clonotype was observed many times. At one end the junction does not follow the germline gene, possibly because of a read error. This chain joins TRBV27 and TRBJ2-1; D gene ambiguous. CDR1 and CDR2 (germline): MNHEY, SMNVEV (reference sequence). The CDR3 length is 11 residues. CDR3 coding DNA: TGCGCCAGCAGCTTGGCTGGCGAGCAGTTCTTC. This gives the protein CASSLAGEQFF.

This chain connects TRBV7-3 to TRBJ2-1; D ambiguous. The CDR3 has 13 amino acids. CDR1 SGHTA and CDR2 FQGTGA come from the germline V gene. V lost 5 bases and J lost 7, with 12 bases in between. The CDR3 region has the DNA TGTGCCAGCAGCGCTGACCTAGGGAATGAGCAGTTCTTC. Encoded protein: CASSADLGNEQFF.

This clonotype was seen only a few times. This chain joins TRBV10-3 and TRBJ2-3, with 7 bases aligning to TRBD2. Germline trimming cut 6 bases from V and 1 base from J; bases unmatched to any gene: 10. Germline CDR1 and CDR2: ENHRY and SYGVKD. CDR3 length equals 16 residues. The CDR3 nucleotides are TGTGCCATCAGACCGGCTGGCGGGGGAGGCACAGATACGCAGTATTTT. Protein product: CAIRPAGGGGTDTQYF.

The J gene is TRBJ2-1, the V gene TRBV7-9; TRBD2 agrees at 11 bases. Germline V gives CDR1 SEHNR, CDR2 FQNEAQ (reference sequence). The J segment lost 5 bases and the V segment lost 4 bases, leaving 4 bases of the junction unmatched. The CDR3 is 15 amino acids. This chain's CDR3 is CASSYYSGRDNEQFF. In DNA form, the CDR3 reads TGTGCCAGCAGCTACTATAGCGGGAGGGACAATGAGCAGTTCTTC.